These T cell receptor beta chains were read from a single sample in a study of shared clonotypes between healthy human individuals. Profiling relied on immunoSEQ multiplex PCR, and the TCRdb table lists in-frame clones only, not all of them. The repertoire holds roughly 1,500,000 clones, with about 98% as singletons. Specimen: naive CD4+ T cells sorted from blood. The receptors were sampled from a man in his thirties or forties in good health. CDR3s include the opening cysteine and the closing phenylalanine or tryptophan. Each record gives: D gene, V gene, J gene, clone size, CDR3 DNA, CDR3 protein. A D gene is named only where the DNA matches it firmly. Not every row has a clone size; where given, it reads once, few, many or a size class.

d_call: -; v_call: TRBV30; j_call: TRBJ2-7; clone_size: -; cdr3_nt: TGTGCCTGGAGTCCGGCCGACTACGAGCAGTACTTC; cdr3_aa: CAWSPADYEQYF
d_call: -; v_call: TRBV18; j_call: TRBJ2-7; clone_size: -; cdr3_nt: TGTGCCAGCTCAGGATCTGGGCAATTCTACGAGCAGTACTTC; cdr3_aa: CASSGSGQFYEQYF
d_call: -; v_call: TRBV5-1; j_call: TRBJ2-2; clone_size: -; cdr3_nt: TGCGCCAGCAGCGCACTACCCCCCGGGGAGCTGTTTTTT; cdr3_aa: CASSALPPGELFF
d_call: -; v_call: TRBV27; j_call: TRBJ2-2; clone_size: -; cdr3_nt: TGTGCCAGCAGTTTACTCCAAACCGGGGAGCTGTTTTTT; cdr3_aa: CASSLLQTGELFF
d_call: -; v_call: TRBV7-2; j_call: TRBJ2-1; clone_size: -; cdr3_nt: TGTGCCAGCAGCTTACTTCGAGCGGGTTCCTACAATGAGCAGTTCTTC; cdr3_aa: CASSLLRAGSYNEQFF
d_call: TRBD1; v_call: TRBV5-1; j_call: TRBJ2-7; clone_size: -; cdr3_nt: TGCGCCAGTAAGTCGGGTACAGGGGGTGACGAGCAGTACTTC; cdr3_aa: CASKSGTGGDEQYF
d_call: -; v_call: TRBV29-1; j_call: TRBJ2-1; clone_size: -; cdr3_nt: TGCAGCGTCATTTATCGGGCAGTCAATGAGCAGTTCTTC; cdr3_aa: CSVIYRAVNEQFF
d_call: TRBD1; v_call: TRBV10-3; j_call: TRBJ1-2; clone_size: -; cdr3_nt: TGTGCCATCAGCGACAGGGTTGACGGCTACACCTTC; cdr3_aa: CAISDRVDGYTF
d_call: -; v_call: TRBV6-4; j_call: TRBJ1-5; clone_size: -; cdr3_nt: TGTGCCAGCAGCCTTGAGGCTAGTAGCAATCAGCCCCAGCATTTT; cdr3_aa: CASSLEASSNQPQHF
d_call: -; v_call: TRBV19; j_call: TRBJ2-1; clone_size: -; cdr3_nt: TGTGCCAGTAGTATAGATCTCCTAGCCTTTTCGGCGCACCGGCAGTTCTTC; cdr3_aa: CASSIDLLAFSAHRQFF
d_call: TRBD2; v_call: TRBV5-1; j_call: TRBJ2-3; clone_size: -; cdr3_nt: TGCGCCAGCAGCTCCGGGTGGGGGGGTCCCACAGATACGCAGTATTTT; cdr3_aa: CASSSGWGGPTDTQYF
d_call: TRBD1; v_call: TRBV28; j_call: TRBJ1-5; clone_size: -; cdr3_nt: TGTGCCAGCATTCCAGGGGGCAGTCAGCCCCAGCATTTT; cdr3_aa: CASIPGGSQPQHF
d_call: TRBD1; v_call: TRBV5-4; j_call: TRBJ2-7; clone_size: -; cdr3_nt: TGTGCCAGCAGCTTGGATCCACCTCCGGGACAGGGTCGCGAGCAGTACTTC; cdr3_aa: CASSLDPPPGQGREQYF
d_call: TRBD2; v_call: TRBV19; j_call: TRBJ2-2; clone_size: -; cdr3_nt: TGTGCCAGTTTAGCGGGAGACCGGGAGCTGTTTTTT; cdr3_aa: CASLAGDRELFF
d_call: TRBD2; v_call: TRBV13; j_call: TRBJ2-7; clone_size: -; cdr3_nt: TGTGCCAGCAGTTTAAACAGCGGGAGCTCCTACGAGCAGTACTTC; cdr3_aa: CASSLNSGSSYEQYF
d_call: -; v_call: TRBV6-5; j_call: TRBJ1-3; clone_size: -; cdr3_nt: TGTGCCAGCTACAGCTCTGGAAACACCATATATTTT; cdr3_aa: CASYSSGNTIYF
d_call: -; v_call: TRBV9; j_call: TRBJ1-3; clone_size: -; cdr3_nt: TGTGCCAGCAGCGTAAACTCTGGAAACACCATATATTTT; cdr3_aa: CASSVNSGNTIYF
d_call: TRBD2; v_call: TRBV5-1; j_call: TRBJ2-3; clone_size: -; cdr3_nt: TGCGCCAGCAGCTTCGGGGGAGCGGGGGCAGATACGCAGTATTTT; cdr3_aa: CASSFGGAGADTQYF
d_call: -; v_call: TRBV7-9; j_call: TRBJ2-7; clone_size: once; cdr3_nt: TGTGCCAGCAGCTTACCGGGAAGGGCCACCTACGAGCAGTACTTC; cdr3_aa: CASSLPGRATYEQYF
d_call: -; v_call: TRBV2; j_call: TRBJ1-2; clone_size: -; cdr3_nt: TGTGCCAGCCACAGGTCGAGCTATGGCTACACCTTC; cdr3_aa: CASHRSSYGYTF
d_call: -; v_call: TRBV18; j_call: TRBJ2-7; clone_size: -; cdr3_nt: TGTGCCAGCTCCTCGGGTGTTTCGACAGTCTCCTACGAGCAGTACTTC; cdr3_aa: CASSSGVSTVSYEQYF
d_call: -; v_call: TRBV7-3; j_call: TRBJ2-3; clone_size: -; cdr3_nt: TGTGCCAGCAGCTTACAGGGGAGCACAGATACGCAGTATTTT; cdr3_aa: CASSLQGSTDTQYF
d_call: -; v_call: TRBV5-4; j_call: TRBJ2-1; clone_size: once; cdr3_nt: TGTGCCAGCACCCTGGGGGGAGTCGGCAATGAGCAGTTCTTC; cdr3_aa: CASTLGGVGNEQFF
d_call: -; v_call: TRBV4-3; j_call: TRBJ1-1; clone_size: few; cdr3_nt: TGCGCCAGCAGCCAAGATCCAACCACTGAAGCTTTCTTT; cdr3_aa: CASSQDPTTEAFF
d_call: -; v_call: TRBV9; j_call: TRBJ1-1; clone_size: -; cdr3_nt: TGTGCCAGCAGCGTAGGCCCCGTTCCGGGACACACGAACACTGAAGCTTTCTTT; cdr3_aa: CASSVGPVPGHTNTEAFF
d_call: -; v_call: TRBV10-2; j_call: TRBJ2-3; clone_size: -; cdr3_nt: TGCGCCAGCCGAAGCGAGGGTCAGACAGATACGCAGTATTTT; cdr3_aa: CASRSEGQTDTQYF
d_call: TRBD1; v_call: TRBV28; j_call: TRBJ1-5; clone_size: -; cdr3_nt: TGTGCCAGCAGTCGTTTACAGGGGGCGGGACAGCCCCAGCATTTT; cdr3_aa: CASSRLQGAGQPQHF
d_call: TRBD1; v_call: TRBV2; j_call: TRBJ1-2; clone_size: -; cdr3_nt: TGTGCCAGCAGCCCGGGACAGGGTGGGAACTATGGCTACACCTTC; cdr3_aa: CASSPGQGGNYGYTF
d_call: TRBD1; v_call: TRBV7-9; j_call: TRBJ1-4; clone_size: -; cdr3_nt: TGTGCCAGCACCAGGGACAGGGGAAATGAAAAACTGTTTTTT; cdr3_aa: CASTRDRGNEKLFF
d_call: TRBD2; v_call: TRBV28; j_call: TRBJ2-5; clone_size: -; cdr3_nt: TGTGCCAGCAGTTTGGGACTAGCGGGAGGGGAGACCCAGTACTTC; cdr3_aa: CASSLGLAGGETQYF
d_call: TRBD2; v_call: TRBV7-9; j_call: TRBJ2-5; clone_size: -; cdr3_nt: TGTGCCAGCAGCCCGGGACTAGCGAAAGAGACCCAGTACTTC; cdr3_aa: CASSPGLAKETQYF
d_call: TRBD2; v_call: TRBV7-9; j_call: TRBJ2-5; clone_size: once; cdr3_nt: TGTGCCAGCAGCCAATCCGGGACTAGCGGGCTATTATTGTACTTC; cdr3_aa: CASSQSGTSGLLLYF
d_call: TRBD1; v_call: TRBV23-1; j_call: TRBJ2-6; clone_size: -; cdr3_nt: TGCGCCAGCAGTGAGACAGGGTTCTCTGGGGCCAACGTCCTGACTTTC; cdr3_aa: CASSETGFSGANVLTF
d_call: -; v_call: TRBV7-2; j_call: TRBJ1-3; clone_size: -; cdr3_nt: TGTGCCAGCAGTTCGGAGGGTTTTCTCTCTGGAAACACCATATATTTT; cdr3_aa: CASSSEGFLSGNTIYF
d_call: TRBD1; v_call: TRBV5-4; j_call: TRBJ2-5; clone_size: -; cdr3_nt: TGTGCCAGCAGCTCGACAGGGGGCCTAGAGACCCAGTACTTC; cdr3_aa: CASSSTGGLETQYF
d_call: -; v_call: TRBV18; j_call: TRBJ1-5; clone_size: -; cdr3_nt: TGTGCCAGCTCAGAAAAGGGGGGTCAGCCCCAGCATTTT; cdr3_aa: CASSEKGGQPQHF
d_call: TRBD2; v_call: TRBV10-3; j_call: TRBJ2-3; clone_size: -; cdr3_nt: TGTGCCATCAGTGAGTCGTTAGCGGGAGCCACAGATACGCAGTATTTT; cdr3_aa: CAISESLAGATDTQYF
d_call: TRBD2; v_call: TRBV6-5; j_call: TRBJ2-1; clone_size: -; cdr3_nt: TGTGCCAGCAGTTACACCATAGCGGGAACTTACAATGAGCAGTTCTTC; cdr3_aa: CASSYTIAGTYNEQFF
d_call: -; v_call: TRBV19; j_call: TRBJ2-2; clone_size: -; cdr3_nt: TGTGCCAGTAGTATCGCGGAGAACACCGGGGAGCTGTTTTTT; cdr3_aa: CASSIAENTGELFF
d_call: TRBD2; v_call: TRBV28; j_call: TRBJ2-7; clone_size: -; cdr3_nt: TGTGCCAGCCACCAGGGTGCCGGGAGGAACGAGCAGTACTTC; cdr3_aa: CASHQGAGRNEQYF